Listed here are 19 T cell receptor beta chains from one sample, sequenced in a study of T cell changes during pregnancy in multiple sclerosis. The protocol was immunoSEQ multiplex PCR, while the TCRdb copy is restricted to in-frame clones and leaves out a portion. This table has under 110,000 clones, 91% appearing once. Sequenced material: peripheral blood, taken before pregnancy. The receptors shown here come from a female donor with multiple sclerosis, enrolled in a pregnancy study.

The chain combines TRBV19 with TRBJ2-7, with 7 nucleotides matching TRBD2. The CDR3 contains 12 residues. With 5 bases clipped from V and 6 bases from J, the junction kept 4 bases outside the gene matches. CDR1 is LNHDA, CDR2 SQIVND, per germline (reference sequence). CDR3 DNA sequence: TGTGCCAGTAGTGTATCTAGCGGCGAGCAGTACTTC. Encoded protein: CASSVSSGEQYF. Full variable domain (rest looked up from reference TRBV19 and TRBJ2-7): DGGITQSPKYLFRKEGQNVTLSCEQNLNHDAMYWYRQDPGQGLRLIYYSQIVNDFQKGDIAEGYSVSREKKESFPLTVTSAQKNPTAFYLCASSVSSGEQYFGPGTRLTVT.

The CDR3 protein is CASSDGQAGTGELFF. The CDR3 nucleotides read TGTGCCAGCAGTGATGGTCAGGCGGGCACCGGGGAGCTGTTTTTT. The chain is built from TRBV6-1 and TRBJ2-2, with a tentative D call TRBD2 (5 bases). Per germline, CDR1 MNHNS and CDR2 SASEGT. The CDR3 loop spans 15 amino acids. Trimming took off 3 bases at V and 4 bases at J, with 12 bases between the two ends.

The genes are TRBV29-1 and TRBJ1-1, with D possibly TRBD1 on 6 matching bases. The length of the CDR3 is 14 residues. CDR1 and CDR2 from the germline V gene are SQVTM and ANQGSEA. V was cut by 7 bases and J by 2 bases, with 17 bases left in between. In DNA, the CDR3 is TGCAGCGGTCAGAGTGTCAGGGGCAACACTGAAGCTTTCTTT. Its translation is CSGQSVRGNTEAFF.

The chain recombines TRBV7-2 with TRBJ2-1, with 8 bases aligning to TRBD1. The CDR3 consists of 15 residues. The ends lost 5 bases at V and 8 bases at J; junction bases unmatched: 11. Germline V CDR1 and CDR2: SGHTA, FQGNSA. The CDR3 reads CASSAWGQVVDEQFF. The CDR3 DNA reads as TGTGCCAGCAGCGCCTGGGGACAGGTAGTCGATGAGCAGTTCTTC. Full variable domain (missing parts from reference TRBV7-2 and TRBJ2-1): GAGVSQSPSNKVTEKGKDVELRCDPISGHTALYWYRQSLGQGLEFLIYFQGNSAPDKSGLPSDRFSAERTGGSVSTLTIQRTQQEDSAVYLCASSAWGQVVDEQFFGPGTRLTVL.

This clone has only one observation. The gene calls are TRBV29-1 and TRBJ2-7; 7 nucleotides match TRBD2. This CDR3 comprises 18 residues. The germline V gene encodes CDR1 SQVTM and CDR2 ANQGSEA. V shed 2 bases, J shed 3 bases, and the junction held 19 bases outside the gene matches. The CDR3 loop is CSVEIRLAEGGKYYEQYF. Here the CDR3 DNA reads TGCAGCGTTGAAATCCGGCTAGCGGAAGGAGGAAAATACTACGAGCAGTACTTC.

CDR3 coding DNA: TGTGCCAGCAGCCGCGGAAAAGAGACCCAGTACTTC. The encoded protein is CASSRGKETQYF. The chain joins TRBV5-4 to TRBJ2-5; D uncertain. Trimming removed 4 bases at V and 3 bases at J, with 7 bases between. Per germline, CDR1 SGHNT and CDR2 YYREEE (reference sequence). The CDR3 consists of 12 residues.

This clone turned up a few times. The chain joins TRBV12-5 to TRBJ1-5; TRBD1 agrees at 7 bases. Trimming took 6 bases from V and 4 from J; bases not matched to a gene: 6. Germline loops: CDR1 LGHNT, CDR2 FRNRAP. This CDR3 has 14 residues. The CDR3 sequence: CASGPDRVNQPQHF. DNA for the CDR3: TGTGCTAGTGGACCCGACAGGGTTAATCAGCCCCAGCATTTT.

V gene TRBV25-1 combines with J gene TRBJ2-1; D not certain. The CDR3 sequence is 16 residues long. V lost 3 bases and J lost 3, with 15 bases in between. The germline V gene encodes CDR1 MGHDK and CDR2 SYGVNS. CDR3 in amino acids: CASSDPGRGHYNEQFF. CDR3 nucleotide sequence: TGTGCCAGCAGTGACCCTGGCAGAGGCCACTACAATGAGCAGTTCTTC. Drawing the rest from reference TRBV25-1 and TRBJ2-1, the complete variable domain is EADIYQTPRYLVIGTGKKITLECSQTMGHDKMYWYQQDPGMELHLIHYSYGVNSTEKGDLSSESTVSRIRTEHFPLTLESARPSHTSQYLCASSDPGRGHYNEQFFGPGTRLTVL.

The chain carries TRBV27 and TRBJ2-7; 11 bases align to TRBD1. V lost 4 bases to trimming and J lost 8 bases; unmatched junction nucleotides: 13. This CDR3 region has 16 residues. CDR1 is MNHEY, CDR2 SMNVEV, per germline (reference sequence). CDR3 in amino acids: CASSYTLGTGGMKQYF. In DNA form, the CDR3 reads TGTGCCAGCAGTTACACCCTCGGGACAGGGGGGATGAAGCAGTACTTC.

This sequence joins TRBV14 and TRBJ2-7; TRBD2 agrees at 7 bases. This CDR3 region has 16 residues. Germline assignment: CDR1 SGHDN and CDR2 FVKESK. Trimming at V came to 5 bases and at J to 0 bases, leaving 10 bases not matched to a gene. The CDR3 loop is CASSLGLGPSSYEQYF. The CDR3 region has the DNA TGTGCCAGCAGCTTAGGACTAGGTCCTAGCTCCTACGAGCAGTACTTC.

The genes are TRBV4-3 and TRBJ1-2, with D possibly matching TRBD1 (5 bases). CDR1 LGHNA and CDR2 YSLEER come from the germline V gene. V lost 0 bases and J lost 4, with 12 bases in between. This CDR3 is 15 amino acids long. The CDR3 reads CASSQDHQGTYGYTF. DNA of the CDR3: TGCGCCAGCAGCCAAGATCACCAGGGAACCTATGGCTACACCTTC.

J is TRBJ2-5 and V is TRBV20-1; the D is unclear. The CDR3 runs 11 residues. Germline CDR1 DFQATT, CDR2 SNEGSKA (reference sequence). Trimming took off 5 bases at V and 2 bases at J, with 6 bases between the two ends. CDR3 residues: CSASLQETQYF. As DNA, the CDR3 is TGCAGTGCTTCTTTACAAGAGACCCAGTACTTC.

The V and J genes are TRBV10-3 and TRBJ1-2; unclear D gene. This CDR3 is built from 15 residues. The germline CDR1 and CDR2 sequences are ENHRY and SYGVKD. V lost 10 bases, J lost 1 base, and 19 bases lay in between. Here the CDR3 DNA reads TGTGCCAGACTGGTTGAACCTCATATTAACTATGGCTACACCTTC. Translating it yields CARLVEPHINYGYTF.

The gene calls are TRBV5-5 and TRBJ2-3; D is undetermined. This CDR3 contains 16 residues. CDR1 and CDR2 (germline): SGHKS, YYEKEE (reference sequence). Trimming shortened V by 0 bases and J by 0 bases, and 11 bases separated the two germline ends. CDR3 nucleotides: TGTGCCAGCAGCTTGGGGCTAGTGAAGAGCACAGATACGCAGTATTTT. Protein product: CASSLGLVKSTDTQYF.

The V gene is TRBV19, the J gene TRBJ2-1; 7 nucleotides line up with TRBD1. From germline, CDR1 is LNHDA and CDR2 SQIVND (reference sequence). The V and J ends lost 3 bases and 7 bases, in that order; junction bases with no gene match: 9. This CDR3 is built from 15 residues. The chain's CDR3 is CASSMRGPALNEQFF. CDR3 DNA sequence: TGTGCCAGTAGTATGAGGGGGCCAGCCCTGAATGAGCAGTTCTTC.

The V call is TRBV2, the J call TRBJ1-2, with a weak D call TRBD1 (6 bases). The CDR3 spans 15 residues. Germline CDR1 SNHLY, CDR2 FYNNEI. V was shortened by 1 base and J by 4 bases, with 13 bases between the two germline ends. The CDR3 coding sequence is TGTGCCAGCAGTGAAGATGGGGGGGCAATCTATGGCTACACCTTC. Translation gives CASSEDGGAIYGYTF.

This chain uses TRBV29-1 with TRBJ2-5; tentative D call: TRBD1 (6 bases). This CDR3 spans 11 amino acids. Germline V gene sequence: CDR1 SQVTM, CDR2 ANQGSEA. The V gene lost 6 bases and the J gene lost 4 bases, with 9 bases spanning the gap. The CDR3 DNA reads as TGCAGCGTGGGACACATAGAGACCCAGTACTTC. It codes for CSVGHIETQYF.

The genes are TRBV15 and TRBJ2-2; D is undetermined. Germline CDR1 LNHNV, CDR2 YYDKDF (reference sequence). The CDR3 has 12 amino acids. Between the trimmed V and J ends, which lost 9 bases and 6 bases, there was a span of 11 bases. CDR3 loop: CATNSPPGELFF. In nucleotides, the CDR3 is TGTGCCACTAACAGCCCCCCCGGGGAGCTGTTTTTT.

The rearrangement links TRBV20-1 to TRBJ1-1; D is uncertain. The CDR3 totals 11 residues. Per the germline V gene, CDR1 is DFQATT and CDR2 is SNEGSKA (reference sequence). V was pared by 1 base and J by 8 bases, with 8 bases between. The CDR3 coding sequence is TGCAGTGCTAGAGTTAATGTCGAAGCTTTCTTT. Its protein is CSARVNVEAFF.